The 16 T cell receptor beta chains listed next were all sequenced from one sample in a study of blood T cell repertoires in COVID-19. Clones were read by immunoSEQ multiplex PCR, and TCRdb kept only the in-frame ones, dropping some. The table lists roughly 170,000 clones, 83% of them singletons. Material for sequencing was PBMCs or T cells enriched from blood (not recorded which). Source of these receptors: a woman in her 50s in a cohort exposed to, infected with or recovered from COVID-19 (not recorded which).

CDR3 sequence: CASSLEWTGGTGELFF. For the CDR3, the DNA is TGCGCCAGCAGCTTGGAATGGACGGGAGGGACCGGGGAGCTGTTTTTT. This chain links TRBV5-1 with TRBJ2-2, with 8 bases fitting TRBD2. This CDR3 has 16 residues. Trimming at V came to 0 bases and at J to 5 bases, leaving 6 bases not matched to a gene. Germline CDR1 and CDR2: SGHRS and YFSETQ.

About this clone: Within the sample, other DNA sequences also encode this same CDR3. The V call is TRBV28, the J call TRBJ1-4; the match to TRBD1 covers 9 bases. The CDR3 covers 12 residues. Per the germline V gene, CDR1 is MDHEN and CDR2 is SYDVKM. The CDR3 reads CAGGTGNEKLFF. In nucleotides, the CDR3 is TGTGCGGGGGGGACAGGGAATGAAAAACTGTTTTTT. The whole variable domain, remainder taken from reference TRBV28 and TRBJ1-4, is DVKVTQSSRYLVKRTGEKVFLECVQDMDHENMFWYRQDPGLGLRLIYFSYDVKMKEKGDIPEGYSVSREKKERFSLILESASTNQTSMYLCAGGTGNEKLFFGSGTQLSVL.

V is TRBV6-2 or TRBV6-3 and J is TRBJ2-1; 10 bases are a match to TRBD2. Germline V gene data show CDR1 as MNHEY and CDR2 as SVGEGT. The length of the CDR3 is 16 residues. The trim removed 6 bases at V and 8 bases at J, leaving 13 bases unmatched. Here the CDR3 DNA reads TGTGCCAGCAGCCGAGCGGGAGGGGTTTCTCTCTATGAGCAGTTCTTC. The encoded protein is CASSRAGGVSLYEQFF.

The CDR3 reads CASSYSVRGALTGELFF. The CDR3 region has the DNA TGTGCCAGCAGTTACTCCGTGCGGGGGGCTCTCACCGGGGAGCTGTTTTTT. The chain couples TRBV6-2 or TRBV6-3 to TRBJ2-2, with 8 bases aligning to TRBD2. The CDR3 is 17 amino acids. V shed 0 bases and J 4 bases; nucleotides not matched to a gene: 7. From germline, CDR1 is MNHEY and CDR2 SVGEGT.

The genes are TRBV6-5 and TRBJ2-3; 7 nucleotides agree with TRBD1. This CDR3 spans 13 amino acids. Germline lookup yields CDR1 MNHEY and CDR2 SVGAGI. CDR3 protein: CATQGIYTDTQYF. In DNA form, the CDR3 reads TGTGCTACACAGGGGATATACACAGATACGCAGTATTTT.

The chain recombines TRBV25-1 with TRBJ2-3; D call uncertain. Trimming left V 6 bases short and J 4 bases short, with 11 bases between. Per germline, CDR1 MGHDK and CDR2 SYGVNS. This CDR3 is built from 13 residues. The CDR3 DNA follows: TGTGCCAGCAGGGCGGCAACCGCAGATACGCAGTATTTT. Amino acid sequence: CASRAATADTQYF.

The genes are TRBV3-1 (or the pseudogene TRBV3-2) and TRBJ2-1, with 7 bases that match TRBD2. J was trimmed by 2 bases and V by 0 bases; bases with no gene match: 7. Per germline, CDR1 LGHDT and CDR2 YNNKEL (reference sequence). CDR3 length: 17 residues. The CDR3 region is CASSQDRLAATYNEQFF. The DNA of the CDR3 is TGTGCCAGCAGCCAAGATCGGCTAGCGGCTACCTACAATGAGCAGTTCTTC.

This sequence joins TRBV9 and TRBJ1-2; perhaps TRBD1 as D (6 bases). Germline assignment: CDR1 SGDLS and CDR2 YYNGEE. V was shortened by 6 bases and J by 4 bases, with 22 bases between the two germline ends. This CDR3 contains 16 residues. The DNA of the CDR3 is TGTGCCAGCAATGAGCTCAGGGGCCAGAGTGGCTATGGCTACACCTTC. Protein product: CASNELRGQSGYGYTF.

There are a few counts of this clone. V and J are TRBV7-9 and TRBJ1-2; 7 bases line up with TRBD1. Per germline, CDR1 SEHNR and CDR2 FQNEAQ (reference sequence). After removal of 5 bases from V and 2 bases from J, the junction contained 8 bases not matched to a gene. The CDR3 has 15 residues. For the CDR3, the DNA is TGTGCCAGCAGCCCCGACCTACAGGGGAACTATGGCTACACCTTC. The encoded protein is CASSPDLQGNYGYTF.

The rearrangement links TRBV15 to TRBJ2-7; D call uncertain. The CDR3 sequence is 12 residues long. Germline V gene lookup returns CDR1 LNHNV and CDR2 YYDKDF (reference sequence). The V and J ends lost 1 base and 7 bases respectively, with 8 bases between them. The CDR3 DNA reads TGTGCCACCAGCAGAGTTAAGCATGAGCAGTACTTC. This gives the protein CATSRVKHEQYF.

The genes are TRBV6-5 and TRBJ1-1, with D tentatively TRBD1 (5 bases). V shed 5 bases and J shed 5 bases, with 18 bases lying between them. Germline V gene data show CDR1 as MNHEY and CDR2 as SVGAGI. The CDR3 is made up of 15 amino acids. CDR3 bases: TGTGCCAGCAGTACCCCCGGGGGTTATCAGACTGAAGCTTTCTTT. Translating it yields CASSTPGGYQTEAFF.

There are a few counts of this clone. The chain employs TRBV6-5 and TRBJ1-1; possibly TRBD1 for D (5 bases). The CDR3 is 15 amino acids. Germline CDR1 reads MNHEY; CDR2 reads SVGAGI. V was trimmed by 7 bases and J by 5 bases, leaving 20 bases between them. CDR3 protein: CASTQGGISGTEAFF. CDR3 DNA sequence: TGTGCCAGCACCCAGGGCGGCATCTCTGGGACTGAAGCTTTCTTT.

V is TRBV29-1 and J is TRBJ2-1; D might be TRBD1 (5 bases). The CDR3 is made up of 13 amino acids. The germline CDR1 and CDR2 sequences are SQVTM and ANQGSEA. V lost 5 bases and J 2 bases, leaving 10 bases between the germline ends. CDR3 protein: CSVRTLTYNEQFF. CDR3 in DNA: TGCAGCGTTCGGACACTTACCTACAATGAGCAGTTCTTC.

The chain links TRBV19 to TRBJ1-5; D is unresolved. This CDR3 has 15 amino acids. Trimming stripped 3 bases from V and 6 bases from J, with 15 bases between. CDR1 and CDR2 from the germline V gene are LNHDA and SQIVND (reference sequence). Here the CDR3 reads CASSIRSNLGQPQHF. The CDR3 nucleotides read TGTGCCAGTAGTATCCGGTCCAACCTAGGTCAGCCCCAGCATTTT.

The chain joins TRBV19 to TRBJ2-7, with TRBD2 matching over 9 bases. Trimming took 3 bases from V and 4 from J; bases not matched to a gene: 7. The CDR3 is 15 residues long. Looked up from germline, CDR1 is LNHDA and CDR2 is SQIVND (reference sequence). This CDR3 reads CASSIVTSGKYEQYF. DNA of the CDR3: TGTGCCAGTAGTATTGTGACTAGCGGAAAGTACGAGCAGTACTTC.

The chain couples TRBV4-1 to TRBJ1-5, with a possible D match to TRBD1 (5 bases). Between the trimmed V and J ends, which lost 1 base and 4 bases, there was a span of 11 bases. CDR3 size: 15 residues. Germline values: CDR1 MGHRA, CDR2 YSYEKL. This CDR3 reads CASSQVQEGNQPQHF. Written as DNA, the CDR3 is TGCGCCAGCAGCCAAGTGCAGGAGGGGAATCAGCCCCAGCATTTT.